This T cell receptor (beta chain) was observed in a study of control samples from healthy donors and cancer patients (dated by TCRdb to 2020 to 2021). As for this clone: The target of this receptor is not known. No base-level quality is on record; no much larger clone is a single base apart.

Relative to germline, V is 2 bases shorter and J is 6 bases shorter, with 12 bases between their ends. From the germline V gene, CDR1 is SGDLS and CDR2 is YYNGEE. From the cysteine up to the phenylalanine, the CDR3 has a length of 14 residues. The retained sequence is limited to the CDR3, 42 bases, with the frame set at the first base. Library preparation used the immunoSEQ multiplex PCR assay. TCRdb took this table from immuneACCESS and kept in-frame rearrangements with V and J called. Such tables lack part of the clones; where checked against another copy, unresolved V genes explain under half of the gap, and the rest is unexplained. The sample table shows about 130,000 clones, and about 90% are seen once. The biggest ten clones account for about 7.6% of the sample.

The TCR sequence derives from a man aged 45-65 years with head and neck cancer. The chain was built from TRBV9 and TRBJ2-1, with the D gene too uncertain to name. The sample was PBMCs. CDR3 protein: CASSVSPTPNEQFF. The nucleotide sequence reads TGTGCCAGCAGCGTGAGTCCTACCCCCAATGAGCAGTTCTTC.